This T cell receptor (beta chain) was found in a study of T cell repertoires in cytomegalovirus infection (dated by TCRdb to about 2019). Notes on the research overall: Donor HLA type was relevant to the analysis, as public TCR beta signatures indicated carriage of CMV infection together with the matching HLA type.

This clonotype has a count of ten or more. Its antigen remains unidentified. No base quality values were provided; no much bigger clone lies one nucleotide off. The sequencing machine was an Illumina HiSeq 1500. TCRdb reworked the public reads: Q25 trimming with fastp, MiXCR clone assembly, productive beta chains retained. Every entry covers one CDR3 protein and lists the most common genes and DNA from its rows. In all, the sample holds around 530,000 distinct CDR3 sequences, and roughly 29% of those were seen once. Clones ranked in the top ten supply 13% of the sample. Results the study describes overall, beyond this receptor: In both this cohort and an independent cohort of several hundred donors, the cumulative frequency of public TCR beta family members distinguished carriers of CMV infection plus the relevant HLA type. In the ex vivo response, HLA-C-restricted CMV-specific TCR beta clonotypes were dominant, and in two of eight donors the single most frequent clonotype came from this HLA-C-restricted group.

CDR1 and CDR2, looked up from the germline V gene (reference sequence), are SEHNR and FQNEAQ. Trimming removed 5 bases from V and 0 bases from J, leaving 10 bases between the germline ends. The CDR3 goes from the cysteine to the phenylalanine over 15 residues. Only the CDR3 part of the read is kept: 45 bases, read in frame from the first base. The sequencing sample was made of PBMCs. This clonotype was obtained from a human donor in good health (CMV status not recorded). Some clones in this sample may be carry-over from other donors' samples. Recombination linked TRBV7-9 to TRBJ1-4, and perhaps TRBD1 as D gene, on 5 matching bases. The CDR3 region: CASSPRGATNEKLFF. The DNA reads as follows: TGTGCCAGCAGCCCCCGGGGGGCAACTAATGAAAAACTGTTTTTT. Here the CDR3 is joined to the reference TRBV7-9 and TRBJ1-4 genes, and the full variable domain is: DTGVSQNPRHKITKRGQNVTFRCDPISEHNRLYWYRQTLGQGPEFLTYFQNEAQLEKSRLLSDRFSAERPKGSFSTLEIQRTEQGDSAMYLCASSPRGATNEKLFFGSGTQLSVL.